The 5 T cell receptor beta chains below were found in one sample sequenced in a study of metastatic and nonmetastatic thyroid tumors. Every patient underwent thyroid surgery untreated. TCRdb reanalyzed the PCR reads with MiXCR. The sample consists of 40,000 or so clones, about 15% of them appearing once. Sequencing input: tumor tissue. Receptor source: a female donor with papillary thyroid cancer or a benign thyroid nodule (not recorded which). Some clones in this sample may be carry-over from other donors' samples.

In its sample, this clone was seen many times. The J gene is TRBJ2-7, the V gene TRBV11-2; 10 bases agree with TRBD1. CDR3 length: 14 residues. V shed 4 bases and J 4 bases; nucleotides not matched to a gene: 4. Germline CDR1 and CDR2: SGHAT and FQNNGV. CDR3 DNA sequence: TGTGCCAGCAGCTCGGGACAGGGGTCGTACGAGCAGTACTTC. Its protein product is CASSSGQGSYEQYF.

This clone has ten or more counts. The chain carries TRBV7-9 and TRBJ1-6, with TRBD1 as a possible D gene (5 bases). Trimming shortened V by 0 bases and J by 7 bases, and 7 bases separated the two germline ends. The CDR3 length is 14 residues. The germline V gene has CDR1 SEHNR and CDR2 FQNEAQ (reference sequence). This CDR3 reads CASSLARANSPLHF. The DNA for the CDR3 is TGTGCCAGCAGCTTAGCCAGGGCGAATTCACCCCTCCACTTT.

This clone appeared many times. This sample also contains other DNA sequences that code for the same CDR3. This chain links TRBV6-1 with TRBJ2-1; 7 positions agree with TRBD2. Germline loops: CDR1 MNHNS, CDR2 SASEGT. This CDR3 is 18 amino acids long. J gave up 1 base and V 4 bases, and 13 bases lay outside the gene matches. The chain's CDR3 is CASSASFGRAVSYNEQFF. The CDR3 DNA is TGTGCCAGCAGTGCGAGCTTTGGGAGGGCCGTGTCCTACAATGAGCAGTTCTTC.

To note about this clone: Sequence at one end of the junction differs from germline and may be a read error. The V gene is TRBV12-3 or TRBV12-4, the J gene TRBJ2-1, with 9 bases that match TRBD2. This CDR3 contains 16 residues. The CDR3 DNA follows: TGTGCCAGGAGGGAACAAAGCGGGAGGTCCTACAATGAGCAGGTCTTC. Its translation is CARREQSGRSYNEQVF.

This clone was recorded many times. The J gene is TRBJ2-7, the V gene TRBV7-2, with 9 bases lining up with TRBD2. Germline CDR1 is SGHTA and CDR2 is FQGNSA. J was trimmed by 2 bases and V by 4 bases; bases with no gene match: 3. CDR3 length: 14 residues. This CDR3 reads CASSSSGTTYEQYF. The DNA of the CDR3 is TGTGCCAGCAGCTCTAGCGGGACGACCTACGAGCAGTACTTC.